This T cell receptor beta chain was sequenced in a study of identical twins. Findings and limits, study-wide: Some out-of-frame alpha sequences were shared by twins, and these showed excess low generation probability.

Trimming removed 3 bases at V and 5 bases at J, with 20 bases between. The germline CDR1 and CDR2 sequences are SGHDT and YYEEEE. This CDR3 region has 16 residues. Template switching created a universal primer site, and the cDNA included unique molecular identifiers. TCRdb independently ran MiXCR on the 5' RACE reads; one entry per CDR3 protein. The table includes 100,000 to 110,000 distinct CDR3 sequences, under 6.5% detected once. This clonotype was counted many times. Antigen specificity is unknown. Sequencing used memory T cells sorted from blood. J is TRBJ2-5 and V is TRBV5-6; either TRBD1 or TRBD2 may supply D (5 bases each). The clonotype originates from a woman aged 50 to 60 in good health. CDR3 sequence (DNA): TGTGCCAGCAGCTCCCCCAACCTCGGGGCCGGGGAGACCCAGTACTTC. The encoded protein is CASSSPNLGAGETQYF.